The clone carrying this T cell receptor (beta chain) was detected only a few times. The data were obtained in a study of T cell changes during pregnancy in multiple sclerosis. Method: immunoSEQ multiplex PCR; TCRdb's copy keeps in-frame clones and lacks some. The data show some 49,000 clones, with roughly 90% seen just once and about 3% held by the top ten. Trimming took 2 bases from V and 8 from J, leaving 10 bases between them. CDR3 length: 13 residues. Germline CDR1 and CDR2: SGHDT and YYEEEE. This sample comprised CD8+ T cells from peripheral blood mononuclear cells, obtained in the second trimester of pregnancy. The receptor comes from a female donor with multiple sclerosis, enrolled in a pregnancy study. V usage is TRBV5-6 and J usage is TRBJ1-4, with unresolved D. The CDR3 is CASSFVPEEKLFF. CDR3 in DNA: TGTGCCAGCAGCTTCGTCCCCGAGGAAAAACTGTTTTTT.